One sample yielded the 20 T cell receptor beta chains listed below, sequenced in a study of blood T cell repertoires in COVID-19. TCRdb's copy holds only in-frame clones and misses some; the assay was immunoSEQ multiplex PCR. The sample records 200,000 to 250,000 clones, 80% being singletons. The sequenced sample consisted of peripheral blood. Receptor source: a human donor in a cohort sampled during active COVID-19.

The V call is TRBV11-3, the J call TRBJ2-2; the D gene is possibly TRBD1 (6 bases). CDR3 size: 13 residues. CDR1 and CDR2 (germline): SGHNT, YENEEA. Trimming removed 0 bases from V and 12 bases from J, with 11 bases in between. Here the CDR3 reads CASSLDRRGKLFF. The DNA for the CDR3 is TGTGCCAGCAGCTTAGATCGAAGGGGGAAGCTGTTTTTT.

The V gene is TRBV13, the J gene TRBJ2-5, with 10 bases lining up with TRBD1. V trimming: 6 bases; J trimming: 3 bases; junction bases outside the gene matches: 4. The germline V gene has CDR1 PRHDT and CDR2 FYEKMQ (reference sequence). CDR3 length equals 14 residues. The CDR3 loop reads CASRRGTGEETQYF. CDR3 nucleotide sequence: TGTGCCAGCAGAAGAGGGACAGGGGAAGAGACCCAGTACTTC.

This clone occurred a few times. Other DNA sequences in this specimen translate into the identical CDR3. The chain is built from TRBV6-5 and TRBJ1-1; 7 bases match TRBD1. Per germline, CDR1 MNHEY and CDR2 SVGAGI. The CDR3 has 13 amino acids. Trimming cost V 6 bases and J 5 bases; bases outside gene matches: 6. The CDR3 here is CASRRQGRTEAFF. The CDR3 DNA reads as TGTGCCAGCAGACGACAGGGTAGGACTGAAGCTTTCTTT.

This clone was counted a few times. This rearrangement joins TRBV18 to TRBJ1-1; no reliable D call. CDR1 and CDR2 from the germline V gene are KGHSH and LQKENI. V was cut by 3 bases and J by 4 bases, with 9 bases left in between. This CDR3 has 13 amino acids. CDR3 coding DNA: TGTGCCAGCTCACCCTCACACCGCACTGAAGCTTTCTTT. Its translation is CASSPSHRTEAFF.

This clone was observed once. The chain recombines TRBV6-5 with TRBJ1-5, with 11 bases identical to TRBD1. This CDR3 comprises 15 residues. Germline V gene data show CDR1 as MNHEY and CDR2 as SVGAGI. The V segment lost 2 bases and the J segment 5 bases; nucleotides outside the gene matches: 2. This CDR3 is CASSYLGQGDQPQHF. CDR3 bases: TGTGCCAGCAGTTACCTGGGACAGGGGGATCAGCCCCAGCATTTT.

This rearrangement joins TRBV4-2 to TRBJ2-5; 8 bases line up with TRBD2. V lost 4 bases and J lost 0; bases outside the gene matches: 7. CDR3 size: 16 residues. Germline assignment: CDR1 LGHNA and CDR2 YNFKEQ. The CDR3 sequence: CASSPQTGGNQETQYF. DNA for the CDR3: TGTGCCAGCAGCCCCCAAACGGGGGGGAACCAAGAGACCCAGTACTTC.

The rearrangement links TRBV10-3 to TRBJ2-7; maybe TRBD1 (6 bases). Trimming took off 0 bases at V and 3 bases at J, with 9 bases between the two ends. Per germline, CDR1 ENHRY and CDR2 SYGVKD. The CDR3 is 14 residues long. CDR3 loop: CAISESGQRYEQYF. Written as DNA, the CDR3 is TGTGCCATCAGTGAGTCCGGACAGCGCTACGAGCAGTACTTC.

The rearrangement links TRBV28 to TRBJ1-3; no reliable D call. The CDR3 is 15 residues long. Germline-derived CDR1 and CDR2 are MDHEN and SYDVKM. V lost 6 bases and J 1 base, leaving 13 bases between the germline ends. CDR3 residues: CASSPTLGSGNTIYF. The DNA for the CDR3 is TGTGCCAGCAGCCCTACGCTCGGGTCTGGAAACACCATATATTTT.

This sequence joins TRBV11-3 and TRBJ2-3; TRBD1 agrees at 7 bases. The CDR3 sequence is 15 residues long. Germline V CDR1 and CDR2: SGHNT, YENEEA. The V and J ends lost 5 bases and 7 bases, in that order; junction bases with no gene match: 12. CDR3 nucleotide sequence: TGTGCCAGCAGCGTAGGACAGGCTAGGACAAATACGCAGTATTTT. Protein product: CASSVGQARTNTQYF.

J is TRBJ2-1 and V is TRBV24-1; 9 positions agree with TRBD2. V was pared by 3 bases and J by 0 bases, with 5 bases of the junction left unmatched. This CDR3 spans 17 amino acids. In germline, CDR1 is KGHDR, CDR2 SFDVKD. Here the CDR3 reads CATSDGIAGASYNEQFF. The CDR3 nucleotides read TGTGCCACCAGTGATGGGATAGCGGGAGCCTCCTACAATGAGCAGTTCTTC.

The CDR3: CASSDQAGVVNEQFF. CDR3 coding DNA: TGTGCCAGCAGTGATCAAGCGGGAGTGGTGAATGAGCAGTTCTTC. The rearrangement links TRBV2 to TRBJ2-1; 8 bases align to TRBD2. The CDR3 sequence is 15 residues long. Per germline, CDR1 SNHLY and CDR2 FYNNEI. The trim removed 3 bases at V and 7 bases at J, leaving 8 bases unmatched.

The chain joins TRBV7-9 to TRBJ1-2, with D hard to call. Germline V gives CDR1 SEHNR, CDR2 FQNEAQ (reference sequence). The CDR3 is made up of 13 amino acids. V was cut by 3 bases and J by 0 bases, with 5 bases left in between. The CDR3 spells CASSFSTNYGYTF. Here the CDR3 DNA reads TGTGCCAGCAGCTTTTCCACTAACTATGGCTACACCTTC.

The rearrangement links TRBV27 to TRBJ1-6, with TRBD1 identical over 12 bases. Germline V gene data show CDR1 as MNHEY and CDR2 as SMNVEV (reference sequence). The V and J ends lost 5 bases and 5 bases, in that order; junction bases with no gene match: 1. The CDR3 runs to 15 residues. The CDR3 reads CASSRDRGHNSPLHF. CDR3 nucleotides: TGTGCCAGCAGTCGGGACAGGGGGCATAATTCACCCCTCCACTTT.

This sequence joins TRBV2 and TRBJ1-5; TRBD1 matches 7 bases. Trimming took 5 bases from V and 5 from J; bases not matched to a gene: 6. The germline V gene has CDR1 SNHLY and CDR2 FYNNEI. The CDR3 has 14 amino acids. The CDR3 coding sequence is TGTGCCAGCAGTAGGGACAGATCAGATCAGCCCCAGCATTTT. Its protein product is CASSRDRSDQPQHF.

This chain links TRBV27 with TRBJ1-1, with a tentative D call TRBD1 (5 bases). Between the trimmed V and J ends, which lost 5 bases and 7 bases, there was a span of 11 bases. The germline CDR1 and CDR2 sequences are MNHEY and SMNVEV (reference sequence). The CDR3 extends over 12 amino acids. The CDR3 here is CASSQNRFEAFF. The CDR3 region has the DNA TGTGCCAGCAGTCAAAACAGGTTTGAAGCTTTCTTT.

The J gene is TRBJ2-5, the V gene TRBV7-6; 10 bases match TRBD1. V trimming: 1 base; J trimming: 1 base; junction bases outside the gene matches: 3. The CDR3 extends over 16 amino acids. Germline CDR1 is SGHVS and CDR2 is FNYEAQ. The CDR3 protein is CASSLVGTGVQETQYF. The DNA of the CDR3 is TGTGCCAGCAGCTTAGTAGGGACAGGGGTCCAAGAGACCCAGTACTTC. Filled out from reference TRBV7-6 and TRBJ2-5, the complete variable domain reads GAGVSQSPRYKVTKRGQDVALRCDPISGHVSLYWYRQALGQGPEFLTYFNYEAQQDKSGLPNDRFSAERPEGSISTLTIQRTEQRDSAMYRCASSLVGTGVQETQYFGPGTRLLVL.

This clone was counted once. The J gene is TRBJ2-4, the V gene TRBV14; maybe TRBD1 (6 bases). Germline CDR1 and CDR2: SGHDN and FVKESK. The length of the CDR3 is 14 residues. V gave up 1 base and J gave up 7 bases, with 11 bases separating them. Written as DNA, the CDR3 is TGTGCCAGCAGCCAAGTAGGGGGAAGGAACATTCAGTACTTC. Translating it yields CASSQVGGRNIQYF.

For the CDR3, the DNA is TGCAGCTTTCGAGGGACAAGCTCCTACGAGCAGTACTTC. It encodes CSFRGTSSYEQYF. This chain links TRBV29-1 with TRBJ2-7; D is possibly TRBD1 (6 bases). Between the trimmed V and J ends, which lost 8 bases and 0 bases, there was a span of 14 bases. This CDR3 comprises 13 residues. CDR1 is SQVTM, CDR2 ANQGSEA, per germline.

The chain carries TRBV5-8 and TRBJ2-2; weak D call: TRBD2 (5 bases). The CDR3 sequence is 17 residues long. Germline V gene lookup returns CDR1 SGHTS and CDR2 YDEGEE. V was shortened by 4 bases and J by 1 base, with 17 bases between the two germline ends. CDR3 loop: CASSGIRTRVNTGELFF. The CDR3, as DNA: TGTGCCAGCAGCGGGATTAGGACGCGGGTGAACACCGGGGAGCTGTTTTTT.

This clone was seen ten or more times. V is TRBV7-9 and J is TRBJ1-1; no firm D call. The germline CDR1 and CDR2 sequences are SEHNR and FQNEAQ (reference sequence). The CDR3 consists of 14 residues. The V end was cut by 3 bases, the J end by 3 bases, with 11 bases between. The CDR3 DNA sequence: TGTGCCAGCAGCTTTGAAGGGAGGGACACTGAAGCTTTCTTT. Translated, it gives CASSFEGRDTEAFF.